These 2 T cell receptor beta chains were all obtained from the same sample, sequenced in a study of shared clonotypes between healthy human individuals. Here immunoSEQ multiplex PCR was the method, and the copy in TCRdb shows in-frame clones only, minus some. Among approximately 100,000 clones, approximately 70% were seen once, and the ten largest hold around 24%. Source material: memory CD8+ T cells sorted from blood. Indicated subset: CD45RO+ cells pooled with CCR7-negative TemRA cells. These receptors originate from a woman in her thirties in good health.

The chain's CDR3 is CASSQDLGLGRRGYTF. In DNA, the CDR3 is TGCGCCAGCAGCCAAGATCTAGGCCTTGGTAGAAGAGGCTACACCTTC. V usage is TRBV4-1 and J usage is TRBJ1-2; D unresolved. CDR3 length equals 16 residues. The V gene lost 0 bases and the J gene lost 8 bases, with 19 bases spanning the gap. Looked up from germline, CDR1 is MGHRA and CDR2 is YSYEKL.

J is TRBJ2-2 and V is TRBV9, with D unclear. This CDR3 contains 14 residues. V was clipped by 8 bases and J by 3 bases, with 14 bases between them. The germline gives CDR1 SGDLS, CDR2 YYNGEE. This CDR3 reads CASASRSYTGELFF. The DNA of the CDR3 is TGTGCCAGTGCCTCTAGATCGTACACCGGGGAGCTGTTTTTT.